What follows describes a single TCR beta chain. Its matching antigen is unknown. This record comes from a study of vaccination and CD4 T cells after COVID-19. The treatment: roughly 10-day PBMC culture with coronavirus spike peptide pools or control peptides (ViraFEST assay). These CD4+ T cells came from an unexposed donor, sampled before the COVID-19 pandemic (2011-2018). The Oncomine TCR Beta short-read assay was applied to DNA of cultured CD4+ T cells. Investigators obtained genomic DNA by extraction from cultured CD4+ T cells. TCRdb re-analysed the PCR reads in MiXCR, keeping a single row per CDR3 protein. The sample comprises around 7,800 distinct CDR3 sequences, about 39% of which are singletons, and around 30% rests with the top ten. The CDR3 has 13 residues. Germline V lookup: CDR1 DFQATT, CDR2 SNEGSKA (reference sequence). With 0 bases removed from V and 5 bases from J, the gap between germline ends came to 10 bases.

The specimen was CD4+ T cells from blood, cultured in vitro. The V gene is TRBV20-1, the J gene TRBJ1-2; maybe TRBD1 (6 bases). This TCR came from a human donor in good health. This chain's CDR3 is CSARDYREYGYTF. The DNA for the CDR3 is TGCAGTGCTAGAGATTACAGGGAGTATGGCTACACCTTC.